This TCR beta chain is drawn from a study of T cell clonality in common variable immunodeficiency. A word on this clone: As yet, its antigen is unknown. The read gets to within 3 residues of the CDR3 end, and the germline J gene fills in the rest.

Blood came from CVID subjects not ill and not taking immunomodulatory or immunosuppressive medication. Notes on the study in general: CVID subjects had higher TCRbeta clonality than healthy controls, most marked in about a third. Reportedly, TCR beta sequences from common variable immunodeficiency showed fewer deletions and N-nucleotide insertions.

Measured with immunoSEQ multiplex PCR; TCRdb has only the in-frame clones, and not every one. Listed here are roughly 32,000 clones without any singletons, the top ten holding around 28%. This CDR3 contains 15 residues. With V trimmed by 3 bases and J by 3 bases, 1 base remained unmatched. Looked up from germline, CDR1 is SGHAT and CDR2 is FQNNGV. The chain has TRBV11-2 and TRBJ2-2; 10 bases fit TRBD2. The sample consisted of peripheral blood mononuclear cells. This receptor was taken from a human donor with common variable immunodeficiency. The CDR3 bases that were read are TGTGCCAGCAGCTTGCTAGCGGGGGACACCGGGGAG. Its protein is CASSLLAGDTGE. The CDR3, in full, reads CASSLLAGDTGELFF.